The 3 T cell receptor beta chains reported below all come from one sample, sequenced in a study of CD8+ T cells in alopecia areata. RNA extraction and reverse transcription yielded cDNA as sequencing template. Using immunoSEQ multiplex PCR, the repertoire was profiled, and TCRdb retains in-frame clones only, with some absent. In the table there are 190,000 or so clones, about 62% of which are singletons. Noted treatment: oral pan-JAK inhibitor, 5-10 mg twice daily. This specimen was CD4+ T cells sorted from blood, taken at week 24, from a patient treated with tofacitinib. The receptors were sampled from a human donor with alopecia areata.

In this sample, this clone turned up a few times. The chain's CDR3 is CASSLAVAKETQYF. DNA of the CDR3: TGCGCCAGCAGCTTGGCCGTGGCGAAAGAGACCCAGTACTTC. The chain combines TRBV5-1 with TRBJ2-5; D remains ambiguous. Germline V gene data show CDR1 as SGHRS and CDR2 as YFSETQ. The ends were cut back, 0 bases at V and 3 bases at J, with 9 bases in the middle. CDR3 length: 14 residues.

CDR3 DNA: TGCGCCAGCAGCTTGGGCAGGACAGCTAAAAACTATGGCTACACCTTC. As protein: CASSLGRTAKNYGYTF. The chain joins TRBV5-1 to TRBJ1-2; D might be TRBD1 (6 bases). Trimming removed 0 bases at V and 2 bases at J, with 14 bases between. The CDR3 spans 16 residues. Germline V gives CDR1 SGHRS, CDR2 YFSETQ.

This clone was seen only a few times. The chain links TRBV25-1 to TRBJ1-6; D is unclear. The CDR3 consists of 16 residues. V lost 1 base and J lost 6, with 13 bases in between. Germline lookup yields CDR1 MGHDK and CDR2 SYGVNS. The CDR3 region has the DNA TGTGCCAGCAGTGAATCTTCAGATAGTATTAATTCACCCCTCCACTTT. Protein product: CASSESSDSINSPLHF.